A single T cell receptor (beta chain) is shown here with its context. It has no known antigen specificity. No base quality values were provided; no much bigger clone lies one nucleotide off. The data originate from a study of blood T cell repertoires in COVID-19 (dated by TCRdb to between 2020 and 2021). Background on the whole study: Samples from collaborators originated in the United States, Italy and Spain and spanned both the acute and convalescent phases of COVID-19. The prospective study material was composed of cDNA or gDNA derived from T cells, B-cell-depleted T cells, or PBMCs. Deeply sampled blood TCRbeta repertoires from subjects exposed to, actively infected with, or recovered from COVID-19 were included in the dataset. The repertoires were released in a freely available public database intended as a resource for research on the immune response to SARS-CoV-2. Samples were obtained from the ongoing ImmuneRACE study (first 160 participants) and from 1,254 subjects provided by 6 global collaborators. The sample metadata nearly always contained a de-identified subject ID, COVID-19 status, age in years and sex. Where HLA class I and class II types were available, the types were taken from metadata supplied by the sample provider, not from assay-based typing. Overall study results and their limits: The amount of clinical and demographic metadata varied by source and participant and was provided uncurated.

In the prospective study, participants were roughly 18 to 100 years old, resided in fewer than 25 geographic areas of the United States, and were enrolled through a virtual design. Cohort assignment in the prospective study relied on participant-reported clinical history from a screening survey and a study questionnaire. ImmuneRACE Cohort 3 recovered participants were defined by two consecutive negative NP/OP PCR tests, healthcare professional clearance, or symptom resolution. In the prospective study, whole blood, serum and a nasopharyngeal or oropharyngeal swab were collected from each participant by mobile phlebotomists. Participants in the prospective study had the option to provide additional blood draws and questionnaires over a roughly two-month period. Prospective study blood samples were shipped either frozen or at room temperature before DNA extraction. At the junction V is shortened by 2 bases and J by 3 bases, with 16 bases in between. The germline V gene (reference sequence) supplies CDR1 LGHDT and CDR2 YNNKEL. The CDR3 covers 17 residues, taking in both the cysteine and the phenylalanine. Just the 51-base CDR3 DNA is kept, in frame starting at base 1.

The immunoSEQ Assay, a bias-controlled multiplex PCR, was used to amplify TCRbeta CDR3 regions from genomic DNA. The authors processed their data as follows. Nucleated cell counts per sample were estimated from amplification of reference gene primers within the assay. To quantify the absolute abundance of each unique TCRbeta CDR3 rearrangement, sequence reads were collapsed and filtered. For each sample, productive Simpson clonality was calculated as the square root of Simpson's diversity index across productive rearrangements. The table was pulled from immuneACCESS by TCRdb, which kept in-frame rearrangements only. Such tables lose some clones; where checked, under half of the loss comes from unresolved V genes, and the rest has no known cause. V and J calls and clone size are given by that table; D and trimming were obtained from the DNA. The sample table contains some 250,000 clones; only one count was recorded for around 86% of them. 15% to 17% of the sample is taken by the ten largest.

This receptor was identified in a man in his late teens or twenties who had recovered from COVID-19. Source material: PBMCs or T cells enriched from blood (not recorded which). The chain is encoded by TRBV3-1 (or the pseudogene TRBV3-2) joined to TRBJ1-4, with the D gene not clear enough to name. The nucleotide sequence is given as TGTGCCAGCAGCCAAAGCGAGGGTATAGTAGCTAATGAAAAACTGTTTTTT. Translated, this is CASSQSEGIVANEKLFF.